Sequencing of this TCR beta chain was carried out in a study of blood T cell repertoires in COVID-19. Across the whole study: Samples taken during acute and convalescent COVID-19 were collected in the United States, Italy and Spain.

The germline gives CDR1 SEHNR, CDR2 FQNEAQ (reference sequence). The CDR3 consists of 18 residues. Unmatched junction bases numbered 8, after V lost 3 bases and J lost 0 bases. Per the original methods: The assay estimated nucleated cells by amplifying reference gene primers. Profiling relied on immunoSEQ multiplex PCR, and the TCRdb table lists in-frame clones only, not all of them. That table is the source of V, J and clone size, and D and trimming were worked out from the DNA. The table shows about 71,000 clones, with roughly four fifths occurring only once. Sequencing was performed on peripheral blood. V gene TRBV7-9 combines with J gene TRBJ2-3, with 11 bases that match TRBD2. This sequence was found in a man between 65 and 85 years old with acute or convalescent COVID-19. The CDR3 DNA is TGTGCCAGCAGCTTCGGGACTAGCGGAGTTTCTAGCACAGATACGCAGTATTTT. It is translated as CASSFGTSGVSSTDTQYF.